This T cell receptor beta chain was captured by sequencing in a study of T cell repertoires in cytomegalovirus infection. One entry per CDR3 protein, called by TCRdb with MiXCR from the reads. The data hold more than 30,000 distinct CDR3 sequences, with 52% observed a single time. CDR1 SGHVS and CDR2 FNYEAQ come from the germline V gene. The CDR3 totals 15 residues. Trimming pared 4 bases from V and 9 bases from J, leaving 19 bases between. As to this clonotype: As yet, its antigen is unknown.

The material was CD8+ T cells from cultured PBMCs, obtained from culture after CMV antigen stimulation. The receptor was derived from a human donor in good health (CMV status not recorded). Some clones in this sample may be carry-over from other donors' samples. The chain carries TRBV7-6 and TRBJ2-1; D possibly corresponds to TRBD2 (5 bases). As DNA, the CDR3 is TGTGCCAGCAGCTCCCCGGAGCGGAGAGCTAGTGAGCAGTTCTTC. This sequence encodes CASSSPERRASEQFF.